The clone carrying this T cell receptor beta chain came up many times. The study ran its PCR with 60 Vbeta and 13 Jbeta primers. The data were produced by immunoSEQ multiplex PCR, yet TCRdb's version contains in-frame clones alone and is incomplete. The table lists some 150,000 clones, approximately 80% of them singletons. This entry comes from a study of cytomegalovirus exposure and HLA in healthy donors. J gave up 8 bases and V 3 bases, and 7 bases lay outside the gene matches. The CDR3 sequence is 14 residues long. The germline gives CDR1 KGHSH, CDR2 LQKENI. The sequence was collected from a male donor in good health and CMV-seronegative. The sample was PBMCs. This chain links TRBV18 with TRBJ1-2, with 9 bases lining up with TRBD1. As DNA, the CDR3 is TGTGCCAGCTCACCCGAGAGGACAGGGGCCGGCTACACCTTC. Protein product: CASSPERTGAGYTF.